A single T cell receptor beta chain is shown here with its context. This record comes from a study of blood T cell repertoires in COVID-19. At the level of the study: Sources were T cells, B-cell-depleted T cells, or PBMCs; the material itself was cDNA or gDNA.

The CDR3 loop spans 16 amino acids. V was shortened by 4 bases and J by 4 bases, with 17 bases between the two germline ends. Germline lookup yields CDR1 KGHSH and CDR2 LQKENI. TCRdb's copy holds only in-frame clones and misses some; the assay was immunoSEQ multiplex PCR. Here the sample spans around 190,000 clones, under 90% being singletons. The TCR sequence derives from a human donor in a cohort sampled during active COVID-19. Sequenced input: peripheral blood. The rearrangement joins TRBV18 to TRBJ1-3; D is unclear. The CDR3: CASSQPDRGGGNTIYF. CDR3 in DNA: TGTGCCAGCTCACAACCAGACCGTGGCGGGGGAAACACCATATATTTT.